The 21 T cell receptor beta chains reported below all come from one sample, sequenced in a study of blood T cell repertoires in COVID-19. Produced via immunoSEQ multiplex PCR; TCRdb's table is partial and in-frame only. The repertoire holds about 300,000 clones, with roughly nine tenths as singletons. The specimen sequenced was PBMCs or T cells enriched from blood (not recorded which). These receptors were collected from a woman in her 30s who had recovered from COVID-19.

The V gene is TRBV7-3, the J gene TRBJ2-7, with 7 nucleotides matching TRBD1. Germline V gives CDR1 SGHTA, CDR2 FQGTGA. The CDR3 length is 13 residues. V lost 5 bases to trimming and J lost 5 bases; unmatched junction nucleotides: 6. This CDR3 is CASSLDRENEQYF. CDR3 in DNA: TGTGCCAGCAGCCTCGACAGGGAGAACGAGCAGTACTTC.

This chain links TRBV7-2 with TRBJ1-2; a possible D gene is TRBD1 (6 bases). This CDR3 is built from 14 residues. Germline values: CDR1 SGHTA, CDR2 FQGNSA. V was pared by 5 bases and J by 2 bases, with 12 bases between. The CDR3 here is CASSQNRDNYGYTF. As DNA, the CDR3 is TGTGCCAGCAGCCAAAACAGGGACAACTATGGCTACACCTTC.

In nucleotides, the CDR3 is TGTGCCAGCTCGCAGGAAGAGACCCAGTACTTC. This codes for CASSQEETQYF. V is TRBV18 and J is TRBJ2-5; no firm D call. The CDR3 is made up of 11 amino acids. CDR1 KGHSH and CDR2 LQKENI come from the germline V gene. Trimming left V 6 bases short and J 3 bases short, with 5 bases between.

This chain joins TRBV27 and TRBJ1-6; D call uncertain. V was shortened by 6 bases and J by 0 bases, with 15 bases between the two germline ends. The CDR3 loop spans 17 amino acids. Looked up from germline, CDR1 is MNHEY and CDR2 is SMNVEV (reference sequence). The CDR3 DNA follows: TGTGCCAGCAGCCTTCGCATTTCGAGCTCCTATAATTCACCCCTCCACTTT. It is translated as CASSLRISSSYNSPLHF.

The V gene is TRBV11-3, the J gene TRBJ1-1; 9 bases line up with TRBD1. From germline, CDR1 is SGHNT and CDR2 YENEEA. The CDR3 is 13 residues long. Trimming removed 8 bases from V and 5 bases from J; junction bases left unmatched: 6. CDR3 residues: CASSDRGGTEAFF. The CDR3 DNA sequence: TGTGCCAGCTCCGACAGGGGGGGGACTGAAGCTTTCTTT.

The chain joins TRBV30 to TRBJ1-6; D is undetermined. CDR1 is GTSNPN and CDR2 is SVGIG in the germline V gene (reference sequence). The CDR3 is 13 amino acids. V was clipped by 8 bases and J by 7 bases, with 15 bases between them. In DNA, the CDR3 is TGTGCCGCCCAACAGAGATCCAATTCACCCCTCCACTTT. Residues: CAAQQRSNSPLHF.

Of note for this clone: At one end, the junction sequence differs from germline, possibly due to a read error. V usage is TRBV30 and J usage is TRBJ1-2, with no clear D. The CDR3 extends over 13 amino acids. CDR1 and CDR2 (germline): GTSNPN, SVGIG (reference sequence). In DNA form, the CDR3 reads TGTGCCTGGAGTGTATGGGCCTCCAGGCCCCCAGCCTTC. Translating gives CAWSVWASRPPAF.

For the CDR3, the DNA is TGTGCCAGCAGTCCGGGACAGGGGTTCGGGAATGAGCAGTTCTTC. Its protein is CASSPGQGFGNEQFF. The chain couples TRBV25-1 to TRBJ2-1; 10 bases fit TRBD1. This CDR3 region has 15 residues. Germline CDR1 is MGHDK and CDR2 is SYGVNS. V shed 5 bases, J shed 7 bases, and the junction held 8 bases outside the gene matches.

The chain joins TRBV10-3 to TRBJ1-6; D gene uncertain. Between the trimmed V and J ends, which lost 5 bases and 5 bases, there was a span of 10 bases. Germline loops: CDR1 ENHRY, CDR2 SYGVKD. This CDR3 has 14 amino acids. The CDR3 nucleotides read TGTGCCATCAGTCTAGATGCCGATAATTCACCCCTCCACTTT. Amino acid sequence: CAISLDADNSPLHF.

The rearrangement links TRBV2 to TRBJ1-2, with a tentative D call TRBD1 (5 bases). The CDR3 totals 12 residues. V shed 9 bases and J shed 2 bases, with 10 bases lying between them. The V gene's germline CDR1 is SNHLY and CDR2 FYNNEI. The CDR3 coding sequence is TGTGCCAGTAGACAGATAAACTATGGCTACACCTTC. It translates to CASRQINYGYTF. The full variable domain, in which reference TRBV2 and TRBJ1-2 provide the parts outside the CDR3, is EPEVTQTPSHQVTQMGQEVILRCVPISNHLYFYWYRQILGQKVEFLVSFYNNEISEKSEIFDDQFSVERPDGSNFTLKIRSTKLEDSAMYFCASRQINYGYTFGSGTRLTVV.

The chain employs TRBV30 and TRBJ2-1, with D perhaps TRBD2 (6 bases). Germline assignment: CDR1 GTSNPN and CDR2 SVGIG (reference sequence). Trimming removed 0 bases at V and 7 bases at J, with 13 bases between. The CDR3 totals 14 residues. The CDR3 spells CAWSVGSGLNEQFF. For the CDR3, the DNA is TGTGCCTGGAGTGTAGGGAGCGGGCTGAATGAGCAGTTCTTC.

This clone was seen a single time. The chain recombines TRBV19 with TRBJ1-1; 7 bases map to TRBD1. CDR1 LNHDA and CDR2 SQIVND come from the germline V gene (reference sequence). V was clipped by 8 bases and J by 4 bases; unmatched bases: 4. CDR3 length: 12 residues. CDR3 DNA: TGTGCCAGTTCAGGGGGTGTCACTGAAGCTTTCTTT. Translating it yields CASSGGVTEAFF.

This clone came up once. The chain is built from TRBV10-3 and TRBJ2-3, with a tentative D call TRBD1 (5 bases). Trimming took off 6 bases at V and 0 bases at J, with 13 bases between the two ends. This CDR3 spans 15 amino acids. Germline V gives CDR1 ENHRY, CDR2 SYGVKD. CDR3 region: CAIRDRQISTDTQYF. DNA of the CDR3: TGTGCCATCAGGGACCGACAGATTAGCACAGATACGCAGTATTTT.

The genes are TRBV5-1 and TRBJ1-1; 8 bases line up with TRBD1. Germline values: CDR1 SGHRS, CDR2 YFSETQ. The CDR3 has 14 amino acids. With V trimmed by 1 base and J by 7 bases, 6 bases remained unmatched. The CDR3 reads CASSLSGGVGEAFF. The DNA of the CDR3 is TGCGCCAGCAGCTTGTCAGGGGGCGTGGGTGAAGCTTTCTTT.

This clone was seen a single time. In the same sample, other DNA sequences code for this CDR3. The gene calls are TRBV30 and TRBJ1-2; possibly TRBD1 for D (6 bases). V was clipped by 3 bases and J by 3 bases, with 8 bases between them. Germline V gene lookup returns CDR1 GTSNPN and CDR2 SVGIG (reference sequence). This CDR3 spans 12 amino acids. The CDR3 region is CAWSPGDYGYTF. For the CDR3, the DNA is TGTGCCTGGAGCCCAGGGGACTATGGCTACACCTTC.

The chain has TRBV4-2 and TRBJ2-2, with D tentatively TRBD2 (6 bases). The CDR3 has 14 amino acids. Germline CDR1 is LGHNA and CDR2 is YNFKEQ. Trimming took 0 bases from V and 7 from J, leaving 9 bases between them. Here the CDR3 reads CASSQDGGFGELFF. The CDR3 DNA reads as TGTGCCAGCAGCCAAGACGGAGGGTTCGGGGAGCTGTTTTTT.

The chain links TRBV6-2 or TRBV6-3 to TRBJ1-2; the D gene is possibly TRBD1 (6 bases). The CDR3 extends over 13 amino acids. Looked up from germline, CDR1 is MNHEY and CDR2 is SVGEGT. The germline V and J ends were trimmed by 5 bases and 8 bases, with 15 bases remaining between them. The CDR3 nucleotides are TGTGCCAGCAGTACCTCCAGAGGGGGAGGCTACACCTTC. Translating gives CASSTSRGGGYTF.

This chain uses TRBV7-2 with TRBJ2-1, with D perhaps matching TRBD1 (5 bases). This CDR3 spans 15 amino acids. In germline, CDR1 is SGHTA, CDR2 FQGNSA. Trimming stripped 4 bases from V and 9 bases from J, with 19 bases between. The CDR3 sequence is CASSSQWGRNGEQFF. CDR3 sequence (DNA): TGTGCCAGCAGCTCGCAGTGGGGCCGGAATGGTGAGCAGTTCTTC.

This chain connects TRBV15 to TRBJ2-7; the D is unclear. Trimming pared 2 bases from V and 5 bases from J, leaving 7 bases between. The CDR3 contains 12 residues. Germline CDR1 LNHNV, CDR2 YYDKDF (reference sequence). CDR3 loop: CATSRKAHEQYF. CDR3 bases: TGTGCCACCAGCAGAAAAGCCCACGAGCAGTACTTC.

The CDR3 coding sequence is TGTGCCAGCAGCGAGGCAGGGCTTAAGTCCTACGAGCAGTACTTC. Translating gives CASSEAGLKSYEQYF. The genes are TRBV2 and TRBJ2-7; D is perhaps TRBD1 (5 bases). From germline, CDR1 is SNHLY and CDR2 FYNNEI. Trimming stripped 6 bases from V and 1 base from J, with 16 bases between. The CDR3 has 15 amino acids.

The chain is built from TRBV5-4 and TRBJ1-1; the match to TRBD1 covers 11 bases. The J segment lost 11 bases and the V segment lost 4 bases, leaving 10 bases of the junction unmatched. The CDR3 loop spans 14 amino acids. Germline values: CDR1 SGHNT, CDR2 YYREEE (reference sequence). CDR3 DNA: TGTGCCAGCAGCGGACGGGACAGGGGGAGATTGGCTTTCTTT. This sequence encodes CASSGRDRGRLAFF.